The clone carrying this T cell receptor beta chain was picked up a small number of times. Its antigen is as yet unknown. PCR employed 60 Vbeta and 13 Jbeta primers. TCRdb's copy holds only in-frame clones and misses some; the assay was immunoSEQ multiplex PCR. This table has roughly 180,000 clones, roughly a tenth appearing once. The data originate from a study of cytomegalovirus exposure and HLA in healthy donors. Findings of the study overall: An analysis was carried out at a later point. It showed that HLA-associated TCR beta chains were more clonally expanded than equally common non-associated chains.

The origin of this receptor is a woman in her twenties or thirties in good health and CMV-seropositive. Sequencing input: PBMCs.

The CDR3 reads CASGLALAGTGEYEQYF. CDR3 nucleotide sequence: TGTGCTAGTGGTTTGGCCCTGGCCGGGACAGGCGAATATGAGCAGTACTTC. The V call is TRBV12-5, the J call TRBJ2-7, with TRBD1 matching over 8 bases. The CDR3 has 17 residues. Trimming took 1 base from V and 7 from J; bases not matched to a gene: 15. CDR1 is LGHNT, CDR2 FRNRAP, per germline.